Below are 19 T cell receptor beta chains sequenced from a single sample in a study of CD8 T cells in ankylosing spondylitis. TCRdb re-called the 5' RACE reads with MiXCR, one entry per CDR3 protein. The sample shows around 28,000 distinct CDR3 sequences, less than 40% of them seen only once. The specimen was synovial fluid, either unsorted or a sorted T cell fraction (not recorded which). These receptors originate from a male donor with ankylosing spondylitis.

The chain links TRBV12-3 or TRBV12-4 to TRBJ2-5; D possibly corresponds to TRBD1 (5 bases). The CDR3 runs 16 residues. Trimming took off 4 bases at V and 2 bases at J, with 17 bases between the two ends. CDR3 nucleotide sequence: TGTGCCAGCAGTTCCATTGACGGCAGGGCTCAAGAGACCCAGTACTTC. This encodes CASSSIDGRAQETQYF.

The chain is built from TRBV2 and TRBJ1-5, with D perhaps TRBD1 (5 bases). The germline gives CDR1 SNHLY, CDR2 FYNNEI. Trimming removed 1 base from V and 6 bases from J, with 10 bases in between. The length of the CDR3 is 14 residues. For the CDR3, the DNA is TGTGCCAGCAGTGAAGGCAGGGAGGGTCAGCCCCAGCATTTT. Its translation is CASSEGREGQPQHF.

This clonotype was seen more than once but under ten times. The chain has TRBV20-1 and TRBJ1-5; D is undetermined. From germline, CDR1 is DFQATT and CDR2 SNEGSKA (reference sequence). Trimming removed 0 bases from V and 0 bases from J, with 12 bases in between. CDR3 size: 16 residues. CDR3 in amino acids: CSARDQTEYSNQPQHF. The CDR3, as DNA: TGCAGTGCTAGAGACCAAACAGAGTATAGCAATCAGCCCCAGCATTTT.

The genes are TRBV12-3 or TRBV12-4 and TRBJ2-5; 9 bases fit TRBD2. This CDR3 spans 14 amino acids. V dropped 4 bases and J dropped 4; count of bases not matched to a gene: 4. The CDR3 reads CASSSLAGAETQYF. The CDR3 region has the DNA TGTGCCAGCAGTTCCTTAGCGGGAGCAGAGACCCAGTACTTC.

This clonotype was detected only once. V gene TRBV5-1 combines with J gene TRBJ1-6; 7 bases map to TRBD1. Germline assignment: CDR1 SGHRS and CDR2 YFSETQ. The trim removed 1 base at V and 9 bases at J, leaving 4 bases unmatched. The CDR3 length is 14 residues. CDR3: CASSLSDRASPLHF. The CDR3 DNA is TGCGCCAGCAGCTTGTCTGACAGGGCTTCACCCCTCCACTTT.

The CDR3 is CAISESHSPLFTYEQYF. The CDR3 region has the DNA TGTGCCATCAGTGAGTCCCACAGTCCGTTATTCACCTACGAGCAGTACTTC. This chain connects TRBV10-3 to TRBJ2-7; D is undetermined. Between the trimmed V and J ends, which lost 0 bases and 2 bases, there was a span of 17 bases. The CDR3 runs 17 residues. Germline CDR1 and CDR2: ENHRY and SYGVKD.

The chain employs TRBV27 and TRBJ2-7; no clear D. The length of the CDR3 is 16 residues. The V end was cut by 0 bases, the J end by 5 bases, with 17 bases between. Germline V gene lookup returns CDR1 MNHEY and CDR2 SMNVEV (reference sequence). The CDR3 DNA is TGTGCCAGCAGTTTATCGGCAAACCCCGCGGTGGACGAGCAGTACTTC. Translating gives CASSLSANPAVDEQYF.

This clonotype was seen many times. The chain couples TRBV7-9 to TRBJ1-3; TRBD1 might be the D (5 bases). The germline V and J ends were trimmed by 5 bases and 3 bases, with 14 bases remaining between them. The CDR3 is 15 residues long. Germline V lookup: CDR1 SEHNR, CDR2 FQNEAQ (reference sequence). CDR3 loop: CASSVDGTDGNTIYF. The CDR3 region has the DNA TGTGCCAGCAGCGTAGATGGGACTGATGGAAACACCATATATTTT.

This clonotype has more than one count but fewer than ten. This sequence joins TRBV7-8 and TRBJ2-7; perhaps D is TRBD1 or TRBD2 (5 bases each). CDR1 SGHVS and CDR2 FQNEAQ come from the germline V gene. This CDR3 is 16 amino acids long. With 0 bases removed from V and 3 bases from J, the gap between germline ends came to 15 bases. CDR3 sequence: CASSLAKQAGLYEQYF. The CDR3 coding sequence is TGTGCCAGCAGCTTAGCGAAACAGGCGGGCCTCTACGAGCAGTACTTC.

The rearrangement joins TRBV24-1 to TRBJ2-1; D unresolved. Germline CDR1 is KGHDR and CDR2 is SFDVKD. Trimming took off 3 bases at V and 4 bases at J, with 12 bases between the two ends. The CDR3 extends over 15 amino acids. The CDR3 loop is CATSDTSGDYNEQFF. The CDR3 DNA follows: TGTGCCACCAGTGATACCAGTGGGGATTACAATGAGCAGTTCTTC.

Turning to this clonotype: A read error may explain this, as a much larger clone is one base away. CDR3 nucleotides: TGTGCCAGCAGCTTAGCCACAGGGGCGCCAGATACGCAGAATTTT. The encoded protein is CASSLATGAPDTQNF. The V gene is TRBV7-9, the J gene TRBJ2-3, with 7 positions matching TRBD1. This CDR3 spans 15 amino acids. Germline values: CDR1 SEHNR, CDR2 FQNEAQ (reference sequence).

The chain is built from TRBV7-9 and TRBJ2-1, with TRBD2 as a possible D gene (5 bases). This CDR3 contains 13 residues. The germline V and J ends were trimmed by 5 bases and 4 bases, with 9 bases remaining between them. Germline values: CDR1 SEHNR, CDR2 FQNEAQ (reference sequence). CDR3 region: CASSPKRYNEQFF. CDR3 sequence (DNA): TGTGCCAGCAGCCCCAAGCGGTACAATGAGCAGTTCTTC.

This clonotype was seen a few times. V is TRBV6-5 and J is TRBJ2-1, with 7 bases that match TRBD2. Germline V gene sequence: CDR1 MNHEY, CDR2 SVGAGI. There are 11 residues in the CDR3. V gave up 7 bases and J gave up 9 bases; unmatched junction bases: 3. The DNA for the CDR3 is TGTGCCAGCAACTCGGGGGGTGAGCAGTTCTTC. It translates to CASNSGGEQFF.

The chain couples TRBV15 to TRBJ2-1; D is perhaps TRBD2 (5 bases). This CDR3 contains 15 residues. The germline V and J ends were trimmed by 5 bases and 7 bases, with 18 bases remaining between them. Germline V CDR1 and CDR2: LNHNV, YYDKDF (reference sequence). The CDR3 loop is CATSPLRATRNEQFF. The CDR3 coding sequence is TGTGCCACCAGCCCCCTGCGGGCGACGCGTAATGAGCAGTTCTTC.

The chain links TRBV20-1 to TRBJ2-1; the match to TRBD2 covers 11 bases. CDR3 length equals 17 residues. Germline lookup yields CDR1 DFQATT and CDR2 SNEGSKA (reference sequence). V shed 2 bases, J shed 4 bases, and the junction held 10 bases outside the gene matches. CDR3 region: CSARPGLAGGWYNEQFF. CDR3 bases: TGCAGTGCTAGACCCGGGCTAGCGGGAGGATGGTACAATGAGCAGTTCTTC.

This chain connects TRBV7-9 to TRBJ2-5; 7 positions match TRBD1. Germline CDR1 reads SEHNR; CDR2 reads FQNEAQ (reference sequence). The CDR3 loop spans 15 amino acids. J lost 5 bases, V lost 5 bases, and 11 bases had no gene match. In DNA, the CDR3 is TGTGCCAGCAGCCCTTTCAGAGGGGGCGAGGAGACCCAGTACTTC. Protein: CASSPFRGGEETQYF.

This clonotype was picked up a small number of times. The chain links TRBV20-1 to TRBJ1-5, with D unresolved. V lost 0 bases and J 4 bases, leaving 10 bases between the germline ends. Per the germline V gene, CDR1 is DFQATT and CDR2 is SNEGSKA (reference sequence). The CDR3 is 14 amino acids. CDR3 nucleotide sequence: TGCAGTGCTAGAGATACGGGCGAAAATCAGCCCCAGCATTTT. Residues: CSARDTGENQPQHF.

This clonotype was seen only a few times. The chain employs TRBV29-1 and TRBJ1-1; D call uncertain. The V and J ends lost 3 bases and 2 bases respectively, with 19 bases between them. The CDR3 consists of 16 residues. Germline CDR1 SQVTM, CDR2 ANQGSEA. CDR3 in DNA: TGCAGCGTTGACCACCCGTCCCCGCGTGGTAACACTGAAGCTTTCTTT. It specifies CSVDHPSPRGNTEAFF.

The chain links TRBV7-8 to TRBJ2-2; 11 nucleotides line up with TRBD2. Germline loops: CDR1 SGHVS, CDR2 FQNEAQ. The CDR3 has 18 amino acids. V was pared by 7 bases and J by 3 bases, with 13 bases of the junction left unmatched. CDR3 residues: CASTHPLSGRVDTGELFF. In DNA form, the CDR3 reads TGTGCCAGCACCCACCCCCTTAGCGGGAGGGTGGACACCGGGGAGCTGTTTTTT.